The 25 T cell receptor beta chains below come from one sample, sequenced in a study of shared clonotypes between healthy human individuals. Sequenced by immunoSEQ multiplex PCR; TCRdb stores in-frame clones only, minus some. The data hold 2 million to 3 million clones, with approximately 90% observed a single time. The specimen was naive CD4+ T cells sorted from blood. Subset described: CD45RA+ positively selected. These receptor sequences come from a young man in good health.

Comments on this clone: The same CDR3 is also encoded by other DNA sequences in this sample. V gene TRBV7-9 combines with J gene TRBJ1-1, with D unresolved. The CDR3 totals 12 residues. CDR1 and CDR2 (germline): SEHNR, FQNEAQ (reference sequence). Trimming left V 5 bases short and J 5 bases short, with 9 bases between. CDR3 sequence: CASSLRETEAFF. CDR3 coding DNA: TGTGCCAGCAGCCTACGAGAGACTGAAGCTTTCTTT.

V gene TRBV27 combines with J gene TRBJ2-2; no reliable D call. Trimming pared 0 bases from V and 4 bases from J, leaving 9 bases between. CDR3 length: 15 amino acids. CDR1 and CDR2 from the germline V gene are MNHEY and SMNVEV (reference sequence). CDR3 sequence: CASSLSGIGTGELFF. The CDR3 nucleotides read TGTGCCAGCAGTTTATCTGGGATAGGCACCGGGGAGCTGTTTTTT.

The rearrangement links TRBV6-1 to TRBJ2-7; D ambiguous. Germline CDR1 and CDR2: MNHNS and SASEGT. The CDR3 is 12 amino acids. V shed 5 bases and J shed 6 bases, with 11 bases lying between them. In DNA, the CDR3 is TGTGCCAGCAGTCCCTTGGGTGCCGAGCAGTACTTC. It specifies CASSPLGAEQYF.

The chain recombines TRBV7-2 with TRBJ2-2; 16 bases are shared with TRBD2. The germline gives CDR1 SGHTA, CDR2 FQGNSA. The junction had 5 bases not matched to a gene; V was cut back by 1 base and J by 9 bases. The CDR3 consists of 17 residues. This CDR3 reads CASSLVGLAGGHRELFF. Written as DNA, the CDR3 is TGTGCCAGCAGCTTAGTGGGACTAGCGGGAGGGCACCGGGAGCTGTTTTTT.

V and J are TRBV7-8 and TRBJ2-7, with 7 bases aligning to TRBD2. V shed 5 bases and J 0 bases; nucleotides not matched to a gene: 4. The CDR3 loop spans 14 amino acids. Germline CDR1 SGHVS, CDR2 FQNEAQ. The DNA for the CDR3 is TGTGCCAGCAGCCGGACTAGTCTCTCCTACGAGCAGTACTTC. This gives the protein CASSRTSLSYEQYF. The whole variable domain, filled in from reference TRBV7-8 and TRBJ2-7, reads GAGVSQSPRYKVAKRGQDVALRCDPISGHVSLFWYQQALGQGPEFLTYFQNEAQLDKSGLPSDRFFAERPEGSVSTLKIQRTQQEDSAVYLCASSRTSLSYEQYFGPGTRLTVT.

The V call is TRBV18, the J call TRBJ2-5; 9 nucleotides agree with TRBD1. The CDR3 is made up of 16 amino acids. V lost 2 bases, J lost 1 base, and 5 bases stayed unmatched. The V gene's germline CDR1 is KGHSH and CDR2 LQKENI. This chain's CDR3 is CASSPMTGGSQETQYF. The DNA of the CDR3 is TGTGCCAGCTCACCAATGACAGGGGGTTCCCAAGAGACCCAGTACTTC.

The V call is TRBV21-1, the J call TRBJ1-5. TRBV21-1 is labeled a pseudogene. CDR3 length: 18 amino acids. This CDR3 is CASSKVGTPRESNQPQHF. CDR3 in DNA: TGTGCCAGCAGCAAAGTGGGGACCCCTAGGGAGAGCAATCAGCCCCAGCATTTT.

This chain joins TRBV27 and TRBJ2-6; no definite D call. The CDR3 spans 13 residues. The V and J ends lost 7 bases and 3 bases respectively, with 7 bases between them. Germline V lookup: CDR1 MNHEY, CDR2 SMNVEV (reference sequence). The CDR3 DNA is TGTGCCAGCATTCTTCATGGGGCCAACGTCCTGACTTTC. Its translation is CASILHGANVLTF.

The CDR3, as DNA: TGTGCCAGCAGCAAAAAGGAATGGACAGAGTCGAGCTCTGGAAACACCATATATTTT. Residues: CASSKKEWTESSSGNTIYF. The genes are TRBV21-1 and TRBJ1-3; the D segment call TRBD1 is taken from the table without a DNA check. TRBV21-1 is a pseudogene segment. This CDR3 has 19 amino acids.

The chain carries TRBV7-9 and TRBJ2-1; D unclear. Germline assignment: CDR1 SEHNR and CDR2 FQNEAQ (reference sequence). The CDR3 has 11 residues. V lost 4 bases and J 9 bases, leaving 7 bases between the germline ends. CDR3: CASSSTGEQFF. The DNA of the CDR3 is TGTGCCAGCAGCTCCACGGGTGAGCAGTTCTTC.

This clone occurred once. The chain employs TRBV28 and TRBJ2-5; 13 bases align to TRBD2. The CDR3 runs 15 residues. The V gene end was trimmed by 5 bases and the J gene end by 5 bases; junction bases not matched to a gene: 5. Germline-derived CDR1 and CDR2 are MDHEN and SYDVKM. CDR3 DNA: TGTGCCAGCAGTACGCCGGGACTAGCGGGGGAGACCCAGTACTTC. Its translation is CASSTPGLAGETQYF.

The gene calls are TRBV7-3 and TRBJ2-6; either TRBD1 or TRBD2 may supply D (5 bases each). V lost 5 bases, J lost 4 bases, and 15 bases lay in between. CDR3 length: 16 residues. The germline V gene has CDR1 SGHTA and CDR2 FQGTGA. The CDR3 bases are TGTGCCAGCAGCCCCGGGCCAGGGAGAGGGGCCAACGTCCTGACTTTC. The encoded protein is CASSPGPGRGANVLTF. The full variable domain, with the rest looked up from reference TRBV7-3 and TRBJ2-6, is GAGVSQTPSNKVTEKGKYVELRCDPISGHTALYWYRQSLGQGPEFLIYFQGTGAADDSGLPNDRFFAVRPEGSVSTLKIQRTERGDSAVYLCASSPGPGRGANVLTFGAGSRLTVL.

The genes are TRBV30 and TRBJ1-1; 9 nucleotides line up with TRBD1. The junction had 7 bases not matched to a gene; V was cut back by 7 bases and J by 1 base. Looked up from germline, CDR1 is GTSNPN and CDR2 is SVGIG (reference sequence). This CDR3 spans 14 amino acids. The CDR3 spells CASSRDRANTEAFF. CDR3 bases: TGTGCCTCCTCCAGGGACAGGGCGAACACTGAAGCTTTCTTT.

The rearrangement uses TRBV9 and TRBJ2-5; perhaps TRBD1 as D (5 bases). V was trimmed by 0 bases and J by 5 bases, leaving 14 bases between them. The CDR3 totals 15 residues. The V gene's germline CDR1 is SGDLS and CDR2 YYNGEE. The CDR3 DNA is TGTGCCAGCAGCGTAGAGGGGCTAGGATCCGAGACCCAGTACTTC. Translating gives CASSVEGLGSETQYF.

The rearrangement joins TRBV12-5 to TRBJ2-3; D may be TRBD1 (5 bases). This CDR3 spans 13 amino acids. CDR1 is LGHNT and CDR2 is FRNRAP in the germline V gene. V was clipped by 7 bases and J by 2 bases, with 10 bases between them. The chain's CDR3 is CASARQLTDTQYF. The DNA for the CDR3 is TGTGCTAGTGCCCGACAGCTCACAGATACGCAGTATTTT.

The chain joins TRBV30 to TRBJ1-5; no firm D call. Per germline, CDR1 GTSNPN and CDR2 SVGIG (reference sequence). The CDR3 is 14 amino acids. V was shortened by 1 base and J by 7 bases, with 14 bases between the two germline ends. Here the CDR3 DNA reads TGTGCCTGGAGTGCAGGTGGGATCGGGCAGCCCCAGCATTTT. Encoded protein: CAWSAGGIGQPQHF.

The chain couples TRBV4-2 to TRBJ2-1, with D perhaps given as TRBD1 or TRBD2 (6 bases each). The V gene's germline CDR1 is LGHNA and CDR2 YNFKEQ. The CDR3 spans 16 residues. Trimming cost V 0 bases and J 3 bases, with 12 bases left between them. CDR3 coding DNA: TGTGCCAGCAGCCAAGATGGGGGGCCAGACTACAATGAGCAGTTCTTC. It is translated as CASSQDGGPDYNEQFF.

V usage is TRBV7-2 and J usage is TRBJ2-2, with 7 bases matching TRBD2. In germline, CDR1 is SGHTA, CDR2 FQGNSA. V trimming: 1 base; J trimming: 8 bases; junction bases outside the gene matches: 10. The CDR3 has 16 residues. DNA of the CDR3: TGTGCCAGCAGCTTAGTGCCTAGCGGAATTACGGGGGAGCTGTTTTTT. This gives the protein CASSLVPSGITGELFF.

The chain uses TRBV28 and TRBJ1-2; 7 bases match TRBD1. V shed 3 bases and J 4 bases; nucleotides not matched to a gene: 8. The germline gives CDR1 MDHEN, CDR2 SYDVKM. The CDR3 is 15 residues long. This CDR3 is CASSLTGQYAYGYTF. The CDR3 DNA sequence: TGTGCCAGCAGTTTGACGGGACAGTACGCCTATGGCTACACCTTC.

The V gene is TRBV2, the J gene TRBJ1-1; D gene ambiguous. The germline V and J ends were trimmed by 2 bases and 5 bases, with 12 bases remaining between them. This CDR3 is built from 14 residues. CDR1 SNHLY and CDR2 FYNNEI come from the germline V gene. CDR3 coding DNA: TGTGCCAGCAGTGAAAACCAAGCGGGGACTGAAGCTTTCTTT. The encoded protein is CASSENQAGTEAFF.

V is TRBV30 and J is TRBJ2-6, with D unclear. The germline V gene encodes CDR1 GTSNPN and CDR2 SVGIG (reference sequence). This CDR3 is built from 12 residues. V lost 5 bases and J 0 bases, leaving 2 bases between the germline ends. CDR3 region: CAWHSGANVLTF. The CDR3, as DNA: TGTGCCTGGCACTCTGGGGCCAACGTCCTGACTTTC.

The J gene is TRBJ1-2, the V gene TRBV30, with D unclear. The germline gives CDR1 GTSNPN, CDR2 SVGIG (reference sequence). V was clipped by 1 base and J by 4 bases, with 10 bases between them. The CDR3 consists of 13 residues. CDR3 sequence reads: CAWSGSPSYGYTF. The CDR3 DNA follows: TGTGCCTGGAGTGGGAGTCCTAGCTATGGCTACACCTTC.

This chain uses TRBV19 with TRBJ2-5; unclear D gene. V was trimmed by 5 bases and J by 1 base, leaving 11 bases between them. CDR1 LNHDA and CDR2 SQIVND come from the germline V gene (reference sequence). The CDR3 runs 14 residues. The CDR3 nucleotides are TGTGCCAGTAGTTCCCCGACGGTCCAAGAGACCCAGTACTTC. It codes for CASSSPTVQETQYF.

This clone was found a few times. Additional DNA sequences in this sample encode the identical CDR3. J is TRBJ1-6 and V is TRBV6-1; no clear D gene. Germline CDR1 is MNHNS and CDR2 is SASEGT. The V end was cut by 0 bases, the J end by 7 bases, with 7 bases between. There are 14 residues in the CDR3. The CDR3 nucleotides are TGTGCCAGCAGTGAAGCGTGGGGAAATTCACCCCTCCACTTT. This gives the protein CASSEAWGNSPLHF.

The chain carries TRBV19 and TRBJ2-5; 8 positions match TRBD1. The trim removed 6 bases at V and 4 bases at J, leaving 13 bases unmatched. CDR1 is LNHDA, CDR2 SQIVND, per germline (reference sequence). The CDR3 runs 16 residues. CDR3: CASSSTWAGGLETQYF. The CDR3 DNA reads TGTGCCAGTAGCTCCACCTGGGCAGGGGGCTTAGAGACCCAGTACTTC. Looking up the rest from reference TRBV19 and TRBJ2-5 gives the full variable domain: DGGITQSPKYLFRKEGQNVTLSCEQNLNHDAMYWYRQDPGQGLRLIYYSQIVNDFQKGDIAEGYSVSREKKESFPLTVTSAQKNPTAFYLCASSSTWAGGLETQYFGPGTRLLVL.